This T cell receptor (beta chain) stems from a study of CD8 T cells in Susac syndrome (dated by TCRdb to between 2018 and 2021). Describing the broader study: Repertoire sequencing was used to test whether CD8+ T cell activation and differentiation in Susac syndrome was antigen driven. The study compared CD8+ T cell repertoire clonality among approximately twelve healthy donors, about 14 Susac syndrome patients and fewer than 19 multiple sclerosis patients. General findings and caveats noted by the study authors: The number of individuals in the TCR sequencing and HLA analysis was recognized as being relatively small.

RNA was extracted using the RNeasy kit, and roughly 0.5 to 1 ug of the RNA was reverse transcribed with random hexamers. The immunoSEQ multiplex PCR assay, which covers 54 Vbeta and 13 Jbeta segments, was used to amplify TCR beta CDR3 regions. Bias from PCR amplification was corrected by using a synthetic template baseline for primer optimization and for computational correction. Turning to the authors' computational methods: Reads were assigned to V, D and J genes according to IMGT and analyzed in immunoSEQ Analyzer, with only productive sequences retained. To calculate clonality, Shannon entropy was normalized by log2 of the number of productive unique sequences and then subtracted from one. For each patient and control, public and private clones were evaluated within the 100 most prevalent clones. A clone was defined as Susac-specific if it was absent from the healthy and MS cohorts, from more than 850 published viral clones and from other ImmuneACCESS disease sequences. TCRdb passed the public sequencing reads through fastp at Q25 and MiXCR, retaining productive beta sequences. Each entry merges the rows of one CDR3 protein and shows their most common DNA and genes. TCRdb, not the original authors, processed these V and J calls. The sample table contains 400,000 or so distinct CDR3 sequences; only one count was recorded for around 85% of them. The biggest ten clones account for 0.09% to 0.15% of the sample.

Peripheral blood CD8+ and CD4+ T cells from healthy donors, Susac syndrome patients and multiple sclerosis patients were profiled using high-throughput TCR beta sequencing. Treatment-naive patients with stable or active relapsing-remitting disease fulfilling revised McDonald criteria were used as multiple sclerosis controls. Bulk CD8+ and CD4+ T cells were purified by magnetic negative isolation, whereas CD8+ TEMRA cells were enriched by FACS. Blood was drawn into EDTA tubes, processed within 24 hours, and PBMCs were isolated by density gradient centrifugation. PBMCs destined for TCR sequencing were cryopreserved in liquid nitrogen and later thawed in a 37 °C water bath. The sorted or isolated CD4+, CD8+ and CD8+ TEMRA cells had a purity of 90% or higher. This clonotype was seen a single time. What this receptor recognizes is not known. The record has no base qualities; no much larger clone is one base away. Evidence from a single read is weak.

The CDR3, cysteine through phenylalanine, is 12 amino acids long. The DNA shown is the 36-base CDR3, in frame from base 1. Trimming removed 8 bases from V and 7 bases from J, leaving 14 bases between the germline ends. In the germline V gene (reference sequence), CDR1 corresponds to LNHDA and CDR2 to SQIVND. This TCR was recovered from a human donor with multiple sclerosis. The chain is assembled from TRBV19 and TRBJ1-1, with the identity of the D gene unclear. The sequenced material came from CD8+ T cells from PBMCs. The DNA sequence is TGTGCCAGTGCGATCCGAACGGGTGAAGCTTTCTTT. Translated, it reads CASAIRTGEAFF.